The sequence of this T cell receptor beta chain was determined in a study of blood T cell repertoires in COVID-19 (dated by TCRdb to about 2020). Describing the broader study: The collaborator samples originated in the United States, Italy and Spain and spanned the acute and convalescent phases of COVID-19. The material from the prospective study consisted of cDNA or gDNA derived from T cells, B-cell-depleted T cells, or PBMCs. Subjects who had been exposed to COVID-19, were actively infected with it, or had recovered from it provided the deeply sampled blood TCRbeta repertoires that made up the dataset. A freely available public database, intended as a resource for researchers studying the immune response to SARS-CoV-2, is where the repertoires were released. The samples were drawn from the first 160 participants of the ongoing ImmuneRACE study and from 950 to 1,500 subjects provided by 6 global collaborators. Nearly every sample came with metadata listing a de-identified subject ID, COVID-19 status, age in years and sex. Where HLA class I and class II types were available, the types were taken from metadata supplied by the sample provider, not from assay-based typing.

Participants in the prospective study were aged roughly 18 to 95 years, lived in about two dozen United States geographic areas, and enrolled through a virtual design. To assign participants to cohorts, the prospective study relied on clinical history that participants themselves reported in a screening survey and a study questionnaire. Mobile phlebotomists in the prospective study collected whole blood, serum and a nasopharyngeal or oropharyngeal swab from every participant. Over a roughly 2-month period, participants in the prospective study had the option of providing additional blood draws and questionnaires. Before DNA extraction, blood samples from the prospective study were shipped at room temperature or frozen. Note on this clone: The antigen it recognizes is unknown. Per-base quality was not reported, and no clone a single base away is much larger than it.

The paper's findings and limits, for the study overall: The quantity of clinical and demographic metadata differed by source and by participant and was supplied without curation.

The germline V and J ends show losses of 6 bases and 3 bases respectively, and no gene match explains 9 bases of the junction. The CDR3 starts with the cysteine, ends with the phenylalanine, and has 16 residues. Only the CDR3 region is kept as DNA, spanning 48 bases read in frame from base 1. The germline V gene (reference sequence) supplies CDR1 PRHDT and CDR2 FYEKMQ. The immunoSEQ Assay, a bias-controlled multiplex PCR, was used to amplify TCRbeta CDR3 regions from genomic DNA. Regarding the original processing steps: The number of nucleated cells in each sample was estimated by amplification of reference gene primers within the assay. Sequence reads were collapsed and filtered to measure the absolute abundance of every unique TCRbeta CDR3 rearrangement. For each sample, productive Simpson clonality was calculated by taking the square root of Simpson's diversity index across productive rearrangements. TCRdb re-hosts the immuneACCESS table, in-frame sequences only. Its copies lack some clones; in the studies checked, an unresolved V gene accounts for under half of them, and the cause for the rest is not known. V and J calls and clone size are given by that table; D and trimming were obtained from the DNA. This sample holds roughly 430,000 clones; approximately 88% were observed only once. The ten biggest clones cover around 1.9% of the sample.

The sequence came from a woman aged 40 to 55 with acute COVID-19. The source material was PBMCs or T cells enriched from blood (not recorded which). The rearranged segments are TRBV13 and TRBJ2-3; 10 middle bases align to TRBD1. CDR3 sequence: CASRTTGTGVTDTQYF. The sequenced DNA is TGTGCCAGCAGAACTACCGGGACAGGGGTAACAGATACGCAGTATTTT.